The entry that follows covers one TCR beta chain sequence. No antigen is known for it. This record comes from a study of early T cells in non-severe SARS-CoV-2 infection. Study summary: Alpha and beta chains were unpaired, from unsorted whole-blood bulk RNA.

V gave up 6 bases and J gave up 1 base, with 3 bases separating them. The CDR3 totals 11 residues. Individually, cDNA molecules had unique molecular identifiers attached to them. Each CDR3 protein gets one entry after TCRdb re-called the 5' RACE reads with MiXCR. The sample includes almost 65,000 distinct CDR3 sequences, around 4.6% of them seen just once. Study-wide points: Using VDJdb, the matching emphasized anti-spike CD8 responses while missing private and CD4 specificities.

The sequence derives from an adult who was a healthcare worker with PCR-confirmed SARS-CoV-2 infection or an uninfected control (not recorded which). Sample: whole blood. The chain links TRBV12-3 or TRBV12-4 to TRBJ1-1; no clear D gene. CDR3 in amino acids: CASRWNTEAFF. DNA of the CDR3: TGTGCCAGCAGATGGAACACTGAAGCTTTCTTT.